This is a list of T cell receptor beta chains from one sample in a study of blood T cell repertoires in COVID-19. Assay used: immunoSEQ multiplex PCR; TCRdb lists only in-frame clones, some missing. This repertoire shows 55,000 or so clones, around 87% found once; its top ten account for 6% to 8.5%. What was sequenced was peripheral blood. The receptor source for this set is a man aged 55-75 years with active or convalescent COVID-19. Both conserved end residues are part of each CDR3. A D gene is named only where the DNA matches it firmly. Only part of the rows carry a size: once, few, many, or a class if the clone is expanded.

clone_size d_call cdr3_length j_call v_call cdr3_nt cdr3_aa
NA TRBD1 17 TRBJ1-2 TRBV2 TGTGCCAGCAGTGTTCCGGGACAGGGGCTAACTAACTATGGCTACACCTTC CASSVPGQGLTNYGYTF
large TRBD1 15 TRBJ1-2 TRBV9 TGTGCCAGCAGCGGTTCCCAGACAGGGATCTTTGGCTACACCTTC CASSGSQTGIFGYTF
NA NA 13 TRBJ1-2 TRBV7-9 TGTGCCAGCAGTTGGGCGGGGGCTGAGGGCTACACCTTC CASSWAGAEGYTF
NA TRBD1 13 TRBJ1-2 TRBV11-2 TGTGCCAGCAGCTTAGTAGGGGGCAGTGGCTACACCTTC CASSLVGGSGYTF
NA NA 13 TRBJ1-1 TRBV7-2 TGTGCCAGCAGGTCCAGGGGGAACACTGAAGCTTTCTTT CASRSRGNTEAFF
NA TRBD1 16 TRBJ2-2 TRBV6-4 TGTGCCAGCGGCGGACAGGGTGATTTCGACACCGGGGAGCTGTTTTTT CASGGQGDFDTGELFF
once TRBD1 14 TRBJ1-1 TRBV5-1 TGCGCCAGCAGGAGGGGACAGGAGAACACTGAAGCTTTCTTT CASRRGQENTEAFF
NA NA 14 TRBJ1-4 TRBV6-1 TGTGCCAGCAGCCGTGGACAGAATAATGAAAAACTGTTTTTT CASSRGQNNEKLFF
NA NA 14 TRBJ1-1 TRBV9 TGTGCCAGCACCCCAAAGGGCCAGGGCCGTGAAGCTTTCTTT CASTPKGQGREAFF
once NA 17 TRBJ1-5 TRBV19 TGTGCCAGTAGCCACCTCCCCCCGGGGGATAGCAATCAGCCCCAGCATTTT CASSHLPPGDSNQPQHF
NA NA 14 TRBJ2-3 TRBV5-4 TGTGCCAGCACTAGTAGCCTACCTGCAGATACGCAGTATTTT CASTSSLPADTQYF
NA NA 14 TRBJ1-2 TRBV20-1 TGCAGTGCTAGTCCGGGGGGCAGTTTGAATGGCTACACCTTC CSASPGGSLNGYTF
NA NA 16 TRBJ1-2 TRBV2 TGTGCCAGCAGTGACCCCGGGACTCTTTCTAACTATGGCTACACCTTC CASSDPGTLSNYGYTF
few NA 15 TRBJ2-1 TRBV5-1 TGCGCCAGCAGCTCGTCGGGGGTTAGTAACAATGAGCAGTTCTTC CASSSSGVSNNEQFF
NA NA 13 TRBJ2-4 TRBV5-5 TGTGCCAGCAGCTCGACAGGTGAGAGCATTCAGTACTTC CASSSTGESIQYF
NA NA 14 TRBJ1-5 TRBV2 TGTGCCAGCAGTGATCACCTTAGAGGTCAGCCCCAGCATTTT CASSDHLRGQPQHF
NA NA 14 TRBJ2-6 TRBV29-1 TGCAGCGTTGTCTGGAGCTCTGGGGCCAACGTCCTGACTTTC CSVVWSSGANVLTF
NA TRBD1 14 TRBJ1-2 TRBV7-2 TGTGCCAGCAGCTCGCGGGCAGGGGGCCTTGGCTACACCTTC CASSSRAGGLGYTF
NA NA 14 TRBJ1-5 TRBV5-1 TGCGCCAGCAGCCCGCAGGGAAGAAGTCAGCCCCAGCATTTT CASSPQGRSQPQHF
once NA 18 TRBJ1-1 TRBV12-5 TGTGCTAGTGGTTTGGTCCGTTTAGGACCCAGGGGGAACACTGAAGCTTTCTTT CASGLVRLGPRGNTEAFF
NA NA 16 TRBJ2-5 TRBV28 TGTGCCAGCACACCCGTGACAACTTACTCCCAAGAGACCCAGTACTTC CASTPVTTYSQETQYF